Below, 8 T cell receptor beta chains from the same sample are listed, as sequenced in a study of technical replicates of blood from several donors. TCRdb keeps only in-frame clones here, not all; method: immunoSEQ multiplex PCR. The data contain 60,000 to 90,000 clones, roughly 96% of them seen just once; the ten biggest clones take up approximately 0.21%. Material for sequencing was T cells isolated from PBMCs. All receptors come from a human donor in good health.

This rearrangement joins TRBV10-1 to TRBJ1-6, with TRBD1 as a possible D gene (5 bases). Germline V lookup: CDR1 WNHNN, CDR2 SYGVQD (reference sequence). The CDR3 is 14 amino acids. V lost 0 bases to trimming and J lost 13 bases, with 13 bases between them. The CDR3 loop is CASSESTWGGPLHF. Written as DNA, the CDR3 is TGCGCCAGCAGTGAGTCGACCTGGGGGGGGCCCCTCCACTTT.

CDR3 protein: CASSLQGREQYF. DNA for the CDR3: TGCGCCAGCAGCTTACAGGGTCGCGAGCAGTACTTC. The rearrangement joins TRBV5-1 to TRBJ2-7; perhaps TRBD1 as D (6 bases). The CDR3 has 12 amino acids. The germline V and J ends were trimmed by 2 bases and 6 bases, with 9 bases remaining between them. Germline CDR1 reads SGHRS; CDR2 reads YFSETQ.

The rearrangement uses TRBV5-1 and TRBJ2-7; perhaps TRBD2 as D (6 bases). CDR1 and CDR2 (germline): SGHRS, YFSETQ. The CDR3 consists of 14 residues. The V end lost 0 bases, the J end lost 5 bases, and 12 bases lay between the germline ends. The CDR3 reads CASSLEGAGNEQYF. The CDR3 DNA follows: TGCGCCAGCAGCTTGGAAGGAGCGGGCAACGAGCAGTACTTC. The whole variable domain, remainder taken from reference TRBV5-1 and TRBJ2-7, is KAGVTQTPRYLIKTRGQQVTLSCSPISGHRSVSWYQQTPGQGLQFLFEYFSETQRNKGNFPGRFSGRQFSNSRSEMNVSTLELGDSALYLCASSLEGAGNEQYFGPGTRLTVT.

The chain joins TRBV15 to TRBJ2-1; 7 bases align to TRBD2. With V trimmed by 0 bases and J by 8 bases, 4 bases remained unmatched. This CDR3 has 14 amino acids. CDR1 and CDR2 from the germline V gene are LNHNV and YYDKDF (reference sequence). The DNA of the CDR3 is TGTGCCACCAGCAGAGATCGACTAGCCTATGAGCAGTTCTTC. This codes for CATSRDRLAYEQFF.

The count of this clone is one. Written as DNA, the CDR3 is TGCGCCAGCTCCCCGGCAGGGTTTAATCAGCCCCAGCATTTT. Translating gives CASSPAGFNQPQHF. V is TRBV5-1 and J is TRBJ1-5; possibly TRBD1 for D (5 bases). Per germline, CDR1 SGHRS and CDR2 YFSETQ. The CDR3 has 14 amino acids. The V and J ends lost 7 bases and 4 bases respectively, with 15 bases between them.

The CDR3 nucleotides are TGTGCCAGCAGTGCAACAGGGGAACAGCCCCAGCATTTT. Translating it yields CASSATGEQPQHF. V gene TRBV6-5 combines with J gene TRBJ1-5; TRBD1 matches at 7 bases. The CDR3 totals 13 residues. V gave up 5 bases and J gave up 7 bases; unmatched junction bases: 5. The germline gives CDR1 MNHEY, CDR2 SVGAGI.

In DNA form, the CDR3 reads TGTGCCAGCAGCTTAGTTGGGTACATAGTTGGGGCGTCGACCCCCTACGAGCAGTACTTC. Amino acids: CASSLVGYIVGASTPYEQYF. The chain joins TRBV7-8 to TRBJ2-7, with D possibly TRBD1 on 5 matching bases. The CDR3 runs 20 residues. Trimming removed 1 base at V and 2 bases at J, with 27 bases between. CDR1 and CDR2 from the germline V gene are SGHVS and FQNEAQ.

The chain joins TRBV25-1 to TRBJ2-2; 12 bases line up with TRBD1. Germline V gene sequence: CDR1 MGHDK, CDR2 SYGVNS. This CDR3 is built from 16 residues. The ends lost 6 bases at V and 4 bases at J; junction bases unmatched: 6. CDR3 residues: CASSQGQGARTGELFF. The CDR3 nucleotides read TGTGCCAGCAGCCAGGGACAGGGGGCGCGCACCGGGGAGCTGTTTTTT. Full variable domain (remainder filled in from reference TRBV25-1 and TRBJ2-2): EADIYQTPRYLVIGTGKKITLECSQTMGHDKMYWYQQDPGMELHLIHYSYGVNSTEKGDLSSESTVSRIRTEHFPLTLESARPSHTSQYLCASSQGQGARTGELFFGEGSRLTVL.